This paragraph covers one T cell receptor beta chain sequence. V was pared by 5 bases and J by 9 bases, with 14 bases between. Germline lookup yields CDR1 SNHLY and CDR2 FYNNEI. The CDR3 is made up of 13 amino acids. The sample originates from a study of CD8 T cells in Susac syndrome. RNA totalling about 0.45 to 1 ug underwent reverse transcription with random hexamers. TCRdb analysed the immunoSEQ multiplex PCR reads with MiXCR anew, one entry per CDR3 protein. This sample carries some 190,000 distinct CDR3 sequences, roughly 95% of them seen once, and the ten largest clones take around 0.093%. The clonotype comes from a human donor with multiple sclerosis. The chain carries TRBV2 and TRBJ2-1, with a possible D match to TRBD1 (5 bases). The material sequenced was CD4+ T cells from PBMCs. The CDR3, as DNA: TGTGCCAGCAGTACAACCAGGGCGAGTGAGCAGTTCTTC. Translated: CASSTTRASEQFF.